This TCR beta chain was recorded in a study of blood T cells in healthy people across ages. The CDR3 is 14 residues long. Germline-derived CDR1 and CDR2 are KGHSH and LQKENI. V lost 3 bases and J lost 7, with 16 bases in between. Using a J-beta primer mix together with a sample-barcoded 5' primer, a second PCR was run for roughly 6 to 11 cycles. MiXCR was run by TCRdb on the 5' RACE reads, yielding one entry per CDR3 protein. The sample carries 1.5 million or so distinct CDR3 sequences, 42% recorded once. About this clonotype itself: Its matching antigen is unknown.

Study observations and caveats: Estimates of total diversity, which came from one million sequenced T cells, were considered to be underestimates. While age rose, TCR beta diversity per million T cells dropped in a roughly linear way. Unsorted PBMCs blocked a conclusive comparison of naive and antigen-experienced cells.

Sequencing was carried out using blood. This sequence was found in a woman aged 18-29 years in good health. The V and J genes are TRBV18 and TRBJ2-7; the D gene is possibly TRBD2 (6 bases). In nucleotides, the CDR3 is TGTGCCAGCTCACCGCGGGGTGTGGGCAATGAGCAGTACTTC. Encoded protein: CASSPRGVGNEQYF. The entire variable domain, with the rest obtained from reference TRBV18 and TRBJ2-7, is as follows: NAGVMQNPRHLVRRRGQEARLRCSPMKGHSHVYWYRQLPEEGLKFMVYLQKENIIDESGMPKERFSAEFPKEGPSILRIQQVVRGDSAAYFCASSPRGVGNEQYFGPGTRLTVT.